The 26 T cell receptor beta chains below all came from one sample that was sequenced in a study of blood T cells in healthy people across ages. A sample-barcoded 5' primer and a J-beta primer mix were used in a second PCR of about 6 to 11 cycles. From the 5' RACE reads, TCRdb called clonotypes with MiXCR, one entry per CDR3 protein. This table holds roughly 1,300,000 distinct CDR3 sequences, 59% found once. The sequencing input was blood. These receptors were obtained from a man aged 18 to 35 in good health.

The genes are TRBV2 and TRBJ2-2, with TRBD2 matching 9 bases. This CDR3 comprises 17 residues. The V and J ends lost 11 bases and 0 bases, in that order; junction bases with no gene match: 13. Per the germline V gene, CDR1 is SNHLY and CDR2 is FYNNEI. The CDR3 spells CAYGTRGRAANTGELFF. Here the CDR3 DNA reads TGTGCCTACGGAACGCGCGGGAGGGCGGCGAACACCGGGGAGCTGTTTTTT.

This clonotype has more than one count but fewer than ten. The chain has TRBV4-2 and TRBJ2-7; D call uncertain. Between the trimmed V and J ends, which lost 1 base and 3 bases, there was a span of 19 bases. This CDR3 contains 17 residues. Germline CDR1 LGHNA, CDR2 YNFKEQ. The CDR3 here is CASSQATLRSDIYEQYF. The CDR3 DNA sequence: TGTGCCAGCAGCCAAGCCACCCTACGCAGTGATATCTACGAGCAGTACTTC.

The chain has TRBV5-1 and TRBJ2-7, with unresolved D. Germline V CDR1 and CDR2: SGHRS, YFSETQ. CDR3 length: 14 residues. Trimming shortened V by 6 bases and J by 0 bases, and 13 bases separated the two germline ends. CDR3 region: CASTIENPSYEQYF. The CDR3 nucleotides read TGCGCCAGCACCATTGAAAACCCCTCCTACGAGCAGTACTTC.

Only a few counts were recorded for this clonotype. The chain has TRBV6-6 and TRBJ2-1; a possible D gene is TRBD1 (6 bases). This CDR3 has 12 amino acids. V dropped 9 bases and J dropped 10 bases, with 16 bases sitting between them. Germline-derived CDR1 and CDR2 are MNHNY and SVGAGI (reference sequence). CDR3 region: CASHPGVREQFF. The CDR3 DNA reads as TGTGCCAGTCATCCAGGGGTACGGGAGCAGTTCTTC.

CDR3 nucleotides: TGCAGTGCGTACGGGGGGCGAGATTACGAGCAGTACTTC. Residues: CSAYGGRDYEQYF. The V call is TRBV29-1, the J call TRBJ2-7; weak D call: TRBD2 (7 bases). The length of the CDR3 is 13 residues. CDR1 is SQVTM and CDR2 is ANQGSEA in the germline V gene.

The chain is built from TRBV4-1 and TRBJ2-5, with 10 bases fitting TRBD2. Germline V lookup: CDR1 MGHRA, CDR2 YSYEKL. The CDR3 runs to 17 residues. The junction had 8 bases not matched to a gene; V was cut back by 0 bases and J by 4 bases. The CDR3 region has the DNA TGCGCCAGCAGCCAAGATCAGCTAGCGGGAGATACAGAGACCCAGTACTTC. Protein product: CASSQDQLAGDTETQYF.

This chain joins TRBV20-1 and TRBJ2-3; D is possibly TRBD2 (6 bases). The CDR3 is made up of 19 amino acids. Looked up from germline, CDR1 is DFQATT and CDR2 is SNEGSKA (reference sequence). Trimming shortened V by 5 bases and J by 0 bases, and 27 bases separated the two germline ends. The CDR3 is CSADPAGDSSLFSTDTQYF. CDR3 sequence (DNA): TGCAGTGCTGATCCTGCCGGGGACTCCTCCCTCTTTAGCACAGATACGCAGTATTTT.

This clonotype was counted a single time. The rearrangement uses TRBV12-3 or TRBV12-4 and TRBJ2-1; 10 positions match TRBD2. The V and J ends lost 5 bases and 2 bases, in that order; junction bases with no gene match: 6. This CDR3 comprises 16 residues. In nucleotides, the CDR3 is TGTGCCAGCAGTCCCCCGGGACTAGCGCCCTACAATGAGCAGTTCTTC. Encoded protein: CASSPPGLAPYNEQFF.

V and J are TRBV7-8 and TRBJ2-7, with 12 bases aligning to TRBD2. Looked up from germline, CDR1 is SGHVS and CDR2 is FQNEAQ. The CDR3 runs to 18 residues. V lost 5 bases and J lost 6; bases outside the gene matches: 17. The CDR3 is CASSQRLLDLAGGIEQYF. The DNA for the CDR3 is TGTGCCAGCAGCCAGCGTTTATTAGATCTAGCGGGGGGGATCGAGCAGTACTTC.

This chain joins TRBV25-1 and TRBJ1-5; D is undetermined. Germline values: CDR1 MGHDK, CDR2 SYGVNS. The CDR3 spans 16 residues. Trimming removed 5 bases at V and 1 base at J, with 15 bases between. The CDR3 coding sequence is TGTGCCAGCAGTATCGCACCGAGACGAAGCAATCAGCCCCAGCATTTT. Its translation is CASSIAPRRSNQPQHF.

This clonotype was found once. The chain uses TRBV25-1 and TRBJ2-1; possibly TRBD1 or TRBD2 for D (6 bases each). V was cut by 7 bases and J by 8 bases, with 12 bases left in between. The CDR3 is 12 residues long. CDR1 and CDR2 from the germline V gene are MGHDK and SYGVNS. CDR3 residues: CASTYREDEQFF. The DNA of the CDR3 is TGTGCCAGCACTTACAGGGAGGATGAGCAGTTCTTC.

CDR3 DNA: TGTGCCAGCAGTGAAATGCCAGGGACAGGGCGAAGGAGGGATACGCAGTATTTT. Its translation is CASSEMPGTGRRRDTQYF. The genes are TRBV6-1 and TRBJ2-3; 9 nucleotides line up with TRBD1. This CDR3 is 18 amino acids long. Looked up from germline, CDR1 is MNHNS and CDR2 is SASEGT. V lost 2 bases, J lost 6 bases, and 15 bases stayed unmatched.

This clonotype was seen a handful of times. This chain uses TRBV20-1 with TRBJ2-5, with D perhaps assigned TRBD1 or TRBD2 (5 bases each). CDR1 is DFQATT and CDR2 is SNEGSKA in the germline V gene (reference sequence). The CDR3 has 16 residues. The ends were cut back, 0 bases at V and 2 bases at J, with 16 bases in the middle. The chain's CDR3 is CSARDLYGAGQETQYF. The CDR3 DNA sequence: TGCAGTGCTAGAGACCTATACGGGGCTGGTCAAGAGACCCAGTACTTC.

The CDR3 loop reads CASLTGETQYF. The CDR3 nucleotides are TGTGCCAGCTTAACCGGGGAGACCCAGTACTTC. This chain uses TRBV25-1 with TRBJ2-7, with no clear D. TRBJ2-5 explains the end of the DNA better; the J call may be wrong. Germline CDR1 reads MGHDK; CDR2 reads SYGVNS. The CDR3 runs to 11 residues.

The genes are TRBV20-1 and TRBJ2-1; D gene unclear. V lost 0 bases to trimming and J lost 4 bases, with 10 bases between them. The CDR3 extends over 14 amino acids. The V gene's germline CDR1 is DFQATT and CDR2 SNEGSKA (reference sequence). In nucleotides, the CDR3 is TGCAGTGCTAGAGATGACGGACCGTACAATGAGCAGTTCTTC. Protein sequence: CSARDDGPYNEQFF.

The CDR3 DNA follows: TGCAGCGTTGAACCAACCGGGGAGTCTGAGCAGTTCTTC. It specifies CSVEPTGESEQFF. The V call is TRBV29-1, the J call TRBJ2-1; perhaps TRBD2 as D (5 bases). Trimming stripped 2 bases from V and 9 bases from J, with 14 bases between. Germline CDR1 and CDR2: SQVTM and ANQGSEA. This CDR3 is 13 amino acids long.

The chain employs TRBV20-1 and TRBJ2-4; 10 nucleotides match TRBD2. CDR1 and CDR2 from the germline V gene are DFQATT and SNEGSKA (reference sequence). Losses at the gene ends were 6 bases for V and 13 bases for J; bases not matched to a gene: 21. The CDR3 extends over 16 amino acids. The CDR3 is CSALGWFVAGGNEQYF. As DNA, the CDR3 is TGCAGTGCCCTAGGTTGGTTCGTAGCGGGGGGCAATGAGCAGTACTTC.

This sequence joins TRBV6-5 and TRBJ2-3, with D possibly TRBD2 on 6 matching bases. Between the trimmed V and J ends, which lost 7 bases and 2 bases, there was a span of 16 bases. Germline V gene sequence: CDR1 MNHEY, CDR2 SVGAGI. This CDR3 spans 15 amino acids. This chain's CDR3 is CASKRETGDTDTQYF. Here the CDR3 DNA reads TGTGCCAGCAAAAGGGAAACGGGAGACACAGATACGCAGTATTTT.

The rearrangement uses TRBV7-9 and TRBJ1-4, with no clear D. The germline CDR1 and CDR2 sequences are SEHNR and FQNEAQ (reference sequence). The V and J ends lost 3 bases and 10 bases respectively, with 9 bases between them. The length of the CDR3 is 12 residues. The CDR3 spells CASSFELGKLFF. The CDR3 region has the DNA TGTGCCAGCAGCTTCGAATTGGGAAAACTGTTTTTT.

This sequence joins TRBV29-1 and TRBJ2-3; 7 bases agree with TRBD1. After removal of 5 bases from V and 7 bases from J, the junction contained 9 bases not matched to a gene. The CDR3 is 13 residues long. Germline-derived CDR1 and CDR2 are SQVTM and ANQGSEA. The CDR3 loop reads CSVKTTRGYTQYF. The DNA for the CDR3 is TGCAGCGTTAAAACCACCAGGGGGTATACGCAGTATTTT.

The rearrangement joins TRBV29-1 to TRBJ2-7, with 9 bases matching TRBD1. V lost 4 bases, J lost 2 bases, and 9 bases stayed unmatched. Germline V gene sequence: CDR1 SQVTM, CDR2 ANQGSEA. The CDR3 has 15 amino acids. For the CDR3, the DNA is TGCAGCGTTGCTAACCGTGGGACAGGGACCTACGAGCAGTACTTC. Protein sequence: CSVANRGTGTYEQYF.

The chain combines TRBV20-1 with TRBJ1-5; D is undetermined. The CDR3 sequence is 14 residues long. Trimming removed 1 base from V and 4 bases from J, with 11 bases in between. CDR1 and CDR2 from the germline V gene are DFQATT and SNEGSKA (reference sequence). The CDR3: CSARVSGPNQPQHF. The DNA of the CDR3 is TGCAGTGCTAGAGTATCCGGGCCAAATCAGCCCCAGCATTTT.

The CDR3 sequence is CASSLNGDYGYTF. For the CDR3, the DNA is TGTGCCAGCAGTTTAAACGGTGACTATGGCTACACCTTC. The J gene is TRBJ1-2, the V gene TRBV12-3 or TRBV12-4, with unresolved D. Trimming took 2 bases from V and 3 from J, leaving 7 bases between them. The CDR3 length is 13 residues.

V is TRBV10-3 and J is TRBJ2-1, with TRBD2 matching over 11 bases. The CDR3 extends over 14 amino acids. The V and J ends lost 11 bases and 7 bases, in that order; junction bases with no gene match: 10. CDR1 is ENHRY, CDR2 SYGVKD, per germline. The CDR3 sequence is CAATGTSGENEQFF. CDR3 bases: TGTGCCGCAACCGGGACTAGCGGAGAGAATGAGCAGTTCTTC.

This clonotype has just one count. The chain is built from TRBV28 and TRBJ2-4, with 8 bases matching TRBD1. The last part of the DNA fits TRBJ2-7 better; the J call may be wrong. The CDR3 runs to 16 residues. Per germline, CDR1 MDHEN and CDR2 SYDVKM. The CDR3 bases are TGTGCCAGCAGTTCCCCCCGGCCTCTGGACAGGGTCGAGCAGTACTTC. Protein: CASSSPRPLDRVEQYF.

V and J are TRBV6-5 and TRBJ2-7, with 9 bases aligning to TRBD2. The CDR3 runs 16 residues. The V and J ends lost 8 bases and 4 bases, in that order; junction bases with no gene match: 15. Germline V lookup: CDR1 MNHEY, CDR2 SVGAGI. The CDR3 nucleotides read TGTGCCAGCTCCGATGGGGTAGCGGGAGAGGGGTACGAGCAGTACTTC. It is translated as CASSDGVAGEGYEQYF.